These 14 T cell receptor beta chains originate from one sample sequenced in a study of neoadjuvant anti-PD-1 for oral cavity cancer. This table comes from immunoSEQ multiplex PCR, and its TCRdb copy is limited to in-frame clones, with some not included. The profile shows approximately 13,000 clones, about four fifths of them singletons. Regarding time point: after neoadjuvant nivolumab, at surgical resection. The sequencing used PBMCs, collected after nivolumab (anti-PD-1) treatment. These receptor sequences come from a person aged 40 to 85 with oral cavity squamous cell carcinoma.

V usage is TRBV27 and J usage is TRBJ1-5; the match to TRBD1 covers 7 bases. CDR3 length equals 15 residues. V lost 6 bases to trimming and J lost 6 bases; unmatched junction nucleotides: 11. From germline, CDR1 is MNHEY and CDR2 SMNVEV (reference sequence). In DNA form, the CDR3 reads TGTGCCAGCAGACCTCGACAGGGAGGTGCTCAGCCCCAGCATTTT. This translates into CASRPRQGGAQPQHF.

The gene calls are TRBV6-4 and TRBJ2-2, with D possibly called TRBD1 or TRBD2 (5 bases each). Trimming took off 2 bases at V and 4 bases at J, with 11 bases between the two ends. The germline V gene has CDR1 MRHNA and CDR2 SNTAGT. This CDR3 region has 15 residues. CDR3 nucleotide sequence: TGTGCCAGCAGTGACGGGGGAGTTACCACCGGGGAGCTGTTTTTT. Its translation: CASSDGGVTTGELFF.

CDR3 nucleotides: TGTGCCAGCAGTTACACAGGCCCCTACGAGCAGTACTTC. This gives the protein CASSYTGPYEQYF. V usage is TRBV6-5 and J usage is TRBJ2-7, with D tentatively TRBD1 (5 bases). V was trimmed by 2 bases and J by 2 bases, leaving 7 bases between them. Germline CDR1 is MNHEY and CDR2 is SVGAGI. This CDR3 has 13 residues.

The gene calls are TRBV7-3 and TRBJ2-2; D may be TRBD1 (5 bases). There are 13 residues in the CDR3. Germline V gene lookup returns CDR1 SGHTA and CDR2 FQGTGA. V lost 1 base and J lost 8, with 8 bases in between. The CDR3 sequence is CASSLMQGGELFF. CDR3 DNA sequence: TGTGCCAGCAGCTTAATGCAGGGTGGGGAGCTGTTTTTT.

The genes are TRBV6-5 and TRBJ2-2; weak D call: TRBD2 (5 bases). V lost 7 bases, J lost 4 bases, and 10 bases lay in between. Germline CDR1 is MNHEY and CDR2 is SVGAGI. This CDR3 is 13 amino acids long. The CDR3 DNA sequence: TGTGCCAGCACTCGGGGTCTCACCGGGGAGCTGTTTTTT. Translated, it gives CASTRGLTGELFF.

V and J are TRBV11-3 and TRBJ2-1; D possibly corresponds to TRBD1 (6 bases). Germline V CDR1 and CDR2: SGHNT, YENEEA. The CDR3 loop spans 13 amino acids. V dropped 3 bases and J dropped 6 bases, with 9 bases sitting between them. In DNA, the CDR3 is TGTGCCAGCAGCTTGAGAGGGGGCAATGAGCAGTTCTTC. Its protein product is CASSLRGGNEQFF.

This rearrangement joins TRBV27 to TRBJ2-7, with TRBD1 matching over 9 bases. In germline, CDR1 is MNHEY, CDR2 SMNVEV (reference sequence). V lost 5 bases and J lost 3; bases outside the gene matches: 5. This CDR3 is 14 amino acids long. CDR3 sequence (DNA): TGTGCCAGCAGTGGGGGGACAGGGAACTACGAGCAGTACTTC. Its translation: CASSGGTGNYEQYF.

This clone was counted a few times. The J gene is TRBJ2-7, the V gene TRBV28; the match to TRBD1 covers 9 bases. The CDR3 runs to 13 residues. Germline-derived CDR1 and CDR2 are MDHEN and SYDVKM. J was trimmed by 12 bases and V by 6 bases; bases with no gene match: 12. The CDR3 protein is CASSQNDRGVPYF. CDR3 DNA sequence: TGTGCCAGCAGCCAAAACGACAGGGGGGTTCCGTACTTC.

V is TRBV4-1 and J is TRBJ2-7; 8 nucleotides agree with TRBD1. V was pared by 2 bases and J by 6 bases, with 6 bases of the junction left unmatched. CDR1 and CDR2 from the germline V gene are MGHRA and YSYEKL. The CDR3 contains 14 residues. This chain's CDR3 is CASSQPRTGPEQYF. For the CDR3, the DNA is TGCGCCAGCAGCCAACCACGGACAGGGCCCGAGCAGTACTTC.

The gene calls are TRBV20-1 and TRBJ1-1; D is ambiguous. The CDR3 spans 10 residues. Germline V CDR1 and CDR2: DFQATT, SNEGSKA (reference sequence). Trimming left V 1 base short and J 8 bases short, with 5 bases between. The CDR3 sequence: CSARVMEAFF. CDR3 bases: TGCAGTGCTAGAGTTATGGAAGCTTTCTTT.

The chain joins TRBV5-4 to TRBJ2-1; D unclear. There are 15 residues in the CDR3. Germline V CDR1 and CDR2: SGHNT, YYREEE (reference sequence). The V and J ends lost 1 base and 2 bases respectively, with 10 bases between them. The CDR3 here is CASSLMDSPYNEQFF. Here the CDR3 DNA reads TGTGCCAGCAGCTTGATGGATTCTCCCTACAATGAGCAGTTCTTC.

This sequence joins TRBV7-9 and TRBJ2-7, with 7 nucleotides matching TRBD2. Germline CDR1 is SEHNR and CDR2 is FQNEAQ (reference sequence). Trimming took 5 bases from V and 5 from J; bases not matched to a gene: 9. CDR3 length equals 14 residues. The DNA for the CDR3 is TGTGCCAGCAGCATATTAGCGGGTCCGAACGAGCAGTACTTC. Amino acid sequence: CASSILAGPNEQYF.

This CDR3 reads CASSTAAGGSTEAFF. DNA for the CDR3: TGCGCCAGCAGCACAGCCGCTGGGGGGAGCACTGAAGCTTTCTTT. The chain links TRBV5-1 to TRBJ1-1, with D tentatively TRBD1 (5 bases). The CDR3 has 15 residues. Trimming pared 4 bases from V and 4 bases from J, leaving 17 bases between. The germline CDR1 and CDR2 sequences are SGHRS and YFSETQ.

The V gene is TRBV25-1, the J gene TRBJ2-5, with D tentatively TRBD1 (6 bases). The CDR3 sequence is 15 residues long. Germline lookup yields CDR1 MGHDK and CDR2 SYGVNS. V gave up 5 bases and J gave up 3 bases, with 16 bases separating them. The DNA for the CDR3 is TGTGCCAGCAGTCAACGCGGACAGTCTAAAGAGACCCAGTACTTC. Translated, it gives CASSQRGQSKETQYF.